This TCR beta chain was retrieved from a study of OX40 agonist ivuxolimab in advanced cancers. Study-wide points: The specificity for antigen of the expanded peripheral T cells was not determined. Among the lowest peripheral clonal expansion occurred in 0.1-3.0 mg/kg partial responders.

Assay used: immunoSEQ multiplex PCR; TCRdb lists only in-frame clones, some missing. The data hold roughly 90,000 clones, with around nine tenths observed a single time. Worth noting for this clone: As yet, its antigen is unknown.

The germline V gene encodes CDR1 SNHLY and CDR2 FYNNEI. The CDR3 sequence is 13 residues long. The germline V and J ends were trimmed by 6 bases and 2 bases, with 10 bases remaining between them. The clonotype originates from an adult with an advanced solid tumor such as melanoma, head and neck, liver or kidney cancer. The chain uses TRBV2 and TRBJ1-1; weak D call: TRBD1 (5 bases). Sequences were derived from CD4+ or CD8+ T cells sorted from blood, sampled in a trial of the OX40 agonist ivuxolimab. The DNA of the CDR3 is TGTGCCAGCAGGTGGGGGTCCAACACTGAAGCTTTCTTT. Its protein product is CASRWGSNTEAFF.